The 14 T cell receptor beta chains below all came from one sample that was sequenced in a study of cytomegalovirus exposure and HLA in healthy donors. 60 Vbeta and 13 Jbeta primers were used in PCR. Assay used: immunoSEQ multiplex PCR; TCRdb lists only in-frame clones, some missing. The table records around 150,000 clones, around 10% of them present only once. The sequenced material came from PBMCs. Source of these receptors: a male donor in good health and CMV-seronegative.

This clone turned up a few times. This sequence joins TRBV28 and TRBJ1-5; a weak D match, TRBD1 (5 bases). V was clipped by 5 bases and J by 5 bases, with 10 bases between them. Germline assignment: CDR1 MDHEN and CDR2 SYDVKM. This CDR3 contains 13 residues. The CDR3 DNA sequence: TGTGCCAGCAGTGACAGAGGAGATCAGCCCCAGCATTTT. Translated: CASSDRGDQPQHF.

This clone was counted between two and nine times. The chain employs TRBV5-4 and TRBJ2-2; D might be TRBD2 (5 bases). Germline V gene lookup returns CDR1 SGHNT and CDR2 YYREEE (reference sequence). There are 15 residues in the CDR3. V was trimmed by 3 bases and J by 3 bases, leaving 12 bases between them. The CDR3 nucleotides read TGTGCCAGCAGCTCGCCCTCCGGGGACACCGGGGAGCTGTTTTTT. This translates into CASSSPSGDTGELFF.

This clone showed up just a few times. A read error may produce the germline difference seen at one junction end. The chain uses TRBV7-9 and TRBJ2-7; D possibly corresponds to TRBD1 (6 bases). Germline loops: CDR1 SEHNR, CDR2 FQNEAQ (reference sequence). The CDR3 runs to 14 residues. DNA for the CDR3: TGTGCCAGCAGCTTTACGACAGGCTCCTCCGAGCAGTACTTC. Its translation: CASSFTTGSSEQYF.

This chain joins TRBV27 and TRBJ2-2; maybe TRBD2 (6 bases). Germline V gene lookup returns CDR1 MNHEY and CDR2 SMNVEV (reference sequence). The V and J ends lost 3 bases and 9 bases respectively, with 11 bases between them. The CDR3 totals 13 residues. CDR3 DNA: TGTGCCAGCAGTTTGTGGGGAGGCCGGGAGCTGTTTTTT. It is translated as CASSLWGGRELFF.

There are a few counts of this clone. This chain links TRBV6-4 with TRBJ2-2; 7 nucleotides line up with TRBD2. This CDR3 is built from 14 residues. Germline CDR1 reads MRHNA; CDR2 reads SNTAGT. V lost 6 bases to trimming and J lost 0 bases; unmatched junction nucleotides: 1. As DNA, the CDR3 is TGTGCCAGCAGAGGACTAGCGAACACCGGGGAGCTGTTTTTT. Amino acids: CASRGLANTGELFF.

The chain joins TRBV29-1 to TRBJ2-3; 8 bases map to TRBD2. In germline, CDR1 is SQVTM, CDR2 ANQGSEA. This CDR3 contains 15 residues. Trimming took 5 bases from V and 0 from J; bases not matched to a gene: 7. The CDR3 DNA follows: TGCAGCGTTCTCGGGGGGGCTCCGAGCACAGATACGCAGTATTTT. Translated, it gives CSVLGGAPSTDTQYF.

The chain employs TRBV29-1 and TRBJ1-5; 8 positions agree with TRBD1. The CDR3 loop spans 13 amino acids. V lost 4 bases and J lost 7; bases outside the gene matches: 6. Germline V gene data show CDR1 as SQVTM and CDR2 as ANQGSEA. The CDR3 DNA follows: TGCAGCGTTGCTGCAGGGGGCGGCCAGCCCCAGCATTTT. This encodes CSVAAGGGQPQHF.

This clone was counted only a few times. V is TRBV27 and J is TRBJ2-2, with D unresolved. This CDR3 comprises 14 residues. With 6 bases removed from V and 1 base from J, the gap between germline ends came to 9 bases. CDR1 and CDR2 (germline): MNHEY, SMNVEV (reference sequence). The CDR3 region is CASSPLLNTGELFF. The CDR3 bases are TGTGCCAGCAGCCCCCTACTGAACACCGGGGAGCTGTTTTTT.

This clone was picked up a small number of times. The CDR3 sequence: CASSPRRQETQYF. DNA of the CDR3: TGTGCCAGCAGCCCGCGCCGGCAAGAGACCCAGTACTTC. The rearrangement joins TRBV7-2 to TRBJ2-5; no reliable D call. CDR1 is SGHTA and CDR2 is FQGNSA in the germline V gene. This CDR3 is 13 amino acids long. Trimming removed 5 bases at V and 2 bases at J, with 9 bases between. Together with reference TRBV7-2 and TRBJ2-5, the CDR3 gives the full variable domain: GAGVSQSPSNKVTEKGKDVELRCDPISGHTALYWYRQSLGQGLEFLIYFQGNSAPDKSGLPSDRFSAERTGGSVSTLTIQRTQQEDSAVYLCASSPRRQETQYFGPGTRLLVL.

This clone was observed a few times. This chain joins TRBV4-2 and TRBJ1-2, with 7 bases fitting TRBD1. The CDR3 runs to 13 residues. J lost 5 bases, V lost 3 bases, and 3 bases had no gene match. Germline V gene lookup returns CDR1 LGHNA and CDR2 YNFKEQ. The DNA of the CDR3 is TGTGCCAGCAGCCAGATACAGGGGTATGGCTACACCTTC. It is translated as CASSQIQGYGYTF.

The chain has TRBV29-1 and TRBJ2-1, with D maybe TRBD2 (8 bases). V lost 0 bases, J lost 8 bases, and 23 bases lay in between. This CDR3 region has 17 residues. The V gene's germline CDR1 is SQVTM and CDR2 ANQGSEA. The CDR3 DNA follows: TGCAGCGTTGAAGATCACCAGCCGGGAGGGGGCTGGGATGAGCAGTTCTTC. This gives the protein CSVEDHQPGGGWDEQFF.

The rearrangement joins TRBV27 to TRBJ1-1, with TRBD1 matching 10 bases. The germline CDR1 and CDR2 sequences are MNHEY and SMNVEV (reference sequence). The CDR3 consists of 16 residues. The V and J ends lost 5 bases and 5 bases, in that order; junction bases with no gene match: 11. Here the CDR3 DNA reads TGTGCCAGCAGTCTCCGGGACAGGGGAGGCTGGACTGAAGCTTTCTTT. Translating it yields CASSLRDRGGWTEAFF.

This clone was seen a few times. The rearrangement joins TRBV4-3 to TRBJ1-5; D not certain. The CDR3 length is 15 residues. CDR1 and CDR2 from the germline V gene are LGHNA and YSLEER. The V and J ends lost 0 bases and 3 bases respectively, with 9 bases between them. The CDR3 region has the DNA TGCGCCAGCAGCCAAGATCGGTCTGACAATCAGCCCCAGCATTTT. Amino acid sequence: CASSQDRSDNQPQHF.

The table lists this clone with a few counts. This chain joins TRBV6-4 and TRBJ2-7; weak D call: TRBD2 (8 bases). CDR3 length: 15 amino acids. Trimming pared 3 bases from V and 4 bases from J, leaving 16 bases between. The germline CDR1 and CDR2 sequences are MRHNA and SNTAGT. The CDR3 sequence: CASSEGLGGRYEQYF. The CDR3 bases are TGTGCCAGCAGTGAGGGACTAGGGGGCCGGTACGAGCAGTACTTC.